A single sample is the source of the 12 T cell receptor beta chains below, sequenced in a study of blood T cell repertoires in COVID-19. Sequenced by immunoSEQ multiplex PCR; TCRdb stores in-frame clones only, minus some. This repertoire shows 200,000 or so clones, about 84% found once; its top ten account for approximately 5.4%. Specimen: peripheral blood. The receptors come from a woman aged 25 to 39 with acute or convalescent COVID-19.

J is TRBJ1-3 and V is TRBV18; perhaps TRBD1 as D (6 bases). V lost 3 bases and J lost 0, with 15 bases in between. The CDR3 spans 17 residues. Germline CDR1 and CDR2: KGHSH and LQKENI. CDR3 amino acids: CASSPRGKGGSGNTIYF. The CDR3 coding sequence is TGTGCCAGCTCACCGCGGGGGAAAGGGGGCTCTGGAAACACCATATATTTT.

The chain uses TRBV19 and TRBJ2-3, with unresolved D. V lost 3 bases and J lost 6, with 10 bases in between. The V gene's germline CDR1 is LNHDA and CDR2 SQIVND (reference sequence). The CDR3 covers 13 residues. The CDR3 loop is CASSMGPRDTQYF. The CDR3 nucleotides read TGTGCCAGTAGTATGGGCCCCCGGGATACGCAGTATTTT.

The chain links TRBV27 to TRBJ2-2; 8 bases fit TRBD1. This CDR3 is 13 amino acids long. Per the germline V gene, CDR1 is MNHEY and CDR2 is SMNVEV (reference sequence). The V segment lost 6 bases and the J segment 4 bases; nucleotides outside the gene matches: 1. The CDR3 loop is CASRTGVTGELFF. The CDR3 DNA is TGTGCCAGCAGGACAGGGGTCACCGGGGAGCTGTTTTTT.

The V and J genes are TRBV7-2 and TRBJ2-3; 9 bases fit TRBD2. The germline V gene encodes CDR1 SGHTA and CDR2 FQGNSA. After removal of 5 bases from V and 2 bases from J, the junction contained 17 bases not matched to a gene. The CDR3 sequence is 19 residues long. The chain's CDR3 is CASSRPGGAGGLNTDTQYF. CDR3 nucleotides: TGTGCCAGCAGCCGTCCGGGGGGAGCGGGAGGCCTTAACACAGATACGCAGTATTTT.

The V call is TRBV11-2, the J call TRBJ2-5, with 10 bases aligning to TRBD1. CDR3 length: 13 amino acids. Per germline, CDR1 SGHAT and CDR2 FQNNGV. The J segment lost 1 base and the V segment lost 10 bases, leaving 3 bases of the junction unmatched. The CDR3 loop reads CATRTGGQETQYF. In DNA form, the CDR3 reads TGTGCCACTCGGACAGGGGGCCAAGAGACCCAGTACTTC. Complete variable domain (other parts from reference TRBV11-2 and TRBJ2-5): EAGVAQSPRYKIIEKRQSVAFWCNPISGHATLYWYQQILGQGPKLLIQFQNNGVVDDSQLPKDRFSAERLKGVDSTLKIQPAKLEDSAVYLCATRTGGQETQYFGPGTRLLVL.

The CDR3 is CASRTNRGPLANYGYTF. The CDR3 coding sequence is TGTGCCAGCAGGACGAACAGGGGCCCCTTAGCTAACTATGGCTACACCTTC. The chain links TRBV27 to TRBJ1-2; the match to TRBD1 covers 7 bases. Trimming removed 6 bases from V and 0 bases from J; junction bases left unmatched: 13. The CDR3 extends over 17 amino acids. CDR1 and CDR2 from the germline V gene are MNHEY and SMNVEV (reference sequence).

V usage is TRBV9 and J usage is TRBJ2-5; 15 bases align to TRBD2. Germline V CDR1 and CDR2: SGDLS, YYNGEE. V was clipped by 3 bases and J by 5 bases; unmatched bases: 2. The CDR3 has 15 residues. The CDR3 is CASSGTSGGAETQYF. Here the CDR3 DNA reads TGTGCCAGCAGCGGGACTAGCGGGGGGGCTGAGACCCAGTACTTC.

The CDR3, as DNA: TGTGCCAGCAGCTCTAAGACAGGGGGCGTCGCAGATACGCAGTATTTT. As protein: CASSSKTGGVADTQYF. This rearrangement joins TRBV7-9 to TRBJ2-3; 10 nucleotides line up with TRBD1. The CDR3 spans 16 residues. The germline V gene has CDR1 SEHNR and CDR2 FQNEAQ (reference sequence). Unmatched junction bases numbered 8, after V lost 4 bases and J lost 4 bases.

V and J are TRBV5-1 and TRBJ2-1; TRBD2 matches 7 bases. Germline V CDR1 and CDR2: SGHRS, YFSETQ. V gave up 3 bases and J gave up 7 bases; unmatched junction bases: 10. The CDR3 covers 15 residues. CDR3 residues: CASSSLAGARNEQFF. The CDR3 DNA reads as TGCGCCAGCAGCTCCCTGGCGGGAGCGAGGAATGAGCAGTTCTTC.

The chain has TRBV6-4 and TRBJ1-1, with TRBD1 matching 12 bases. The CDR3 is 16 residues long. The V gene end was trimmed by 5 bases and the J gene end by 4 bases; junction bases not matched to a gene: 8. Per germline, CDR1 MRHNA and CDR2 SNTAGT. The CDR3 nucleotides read TGTGCCAGCAGTCCCGGGACAGGGGGCGATAGCACTGAAGCTTTCTTT. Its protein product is CASSPGTGGDSTEAFF.

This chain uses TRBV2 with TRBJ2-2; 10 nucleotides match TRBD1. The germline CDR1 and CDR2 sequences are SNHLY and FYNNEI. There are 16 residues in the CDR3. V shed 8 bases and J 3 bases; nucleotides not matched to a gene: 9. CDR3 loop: CASAVPGTGDTGELFF. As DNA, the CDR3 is TGTGCCAGCGCGGTCCCAGGGACAGGGGACACCGGGGAGCTGTTTTTT. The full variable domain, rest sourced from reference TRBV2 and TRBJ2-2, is EPEVTQTPSHQVTQMGQEVILRCVPISNHLYFYWYRQILGQKVEFLVSFYNNEISEKSEIFDDQFSVERPDGSNFTLKIRSTKLEDSAMYFCASAVPGTGDTGELFFGEGSRLTVL.

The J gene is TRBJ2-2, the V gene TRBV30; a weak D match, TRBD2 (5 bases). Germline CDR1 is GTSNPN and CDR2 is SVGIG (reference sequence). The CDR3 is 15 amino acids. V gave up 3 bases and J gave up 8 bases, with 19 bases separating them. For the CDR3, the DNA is TGTGCCTGGAGCGAGAGGACTGGGTATAAGGGGGAGCTGTTTTTT. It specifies CAWSERTGYKGELFF.